The 4 T cell receptor beta chains reported below all come from one sample, sequenced in a study of blood T cell repertoires in COVID-19 (dated by TCRdb to the early 2020s). The library relied on the immunoSEQ multiplex PCR assay. TCRdb holds this immuneACCESS table with in-frame rearrangements only. Some clones are missing; in checked studies, unresolved V genes explain under half, and the rest has no known cause. The sample table contains 70,000 to 95,000 clones; only one count was recorded for 65% to 85% of them. Together, the top ten hold about 1.9% of the sample. What was sequenced was peripheral blood. These receptors came from a woman in her sixties or seventies with acute or convalescent COVID-19.

The CDR3 protein is CASSIWTSGENGSYNEQFF. DNA for the CDR3: TGTGCCAGCAGCATCTGGACTAGCGGGGAGAATGGCTCCTACAATGAGCAGTTCTTC. The rearrangement uses TRBV12-1 and TRBJ2-1; the DNA was not compared with TRBD2, the D call given in the table. TRBV12-1 is a pseudogene segment. The CDR3 totals 19 residues.

CDR3 sequence (DNA): TGCGCCAGCAGCCAGACGGGGACAGGGGGCAACTATGGCTACACCTTC. Encoded protein: CASSQTGTGGNYGYTF. J is TRBJ1-2 and V is TRBV4-1; 12 bases agree with TRBD1. CDR1 is MGHRA and CDR2 is YSYEKL in the germline V gene. Trimming removed 3 bases from V and 2 bases from J; junction bases left unmatched: 4. The length of the CDR3 is 16 residues.

A single count supports this clone. V is TRBV21-1 and J is TRBJ2-7; the table's D call TRBD2 went unverified against the DNA. TRBV21-1 constitutes a pseudogene. The CDR3 length is 16 residues. CDR3 sequence (DNA): TGTGCCAGCAGCAGTAGTTCGGGCGGGGTTGGTTACGAGCAGTACTTC. Translated, it gives CASSSSSGGVGYEQYF.

V gene TRBV5-1 combines with J gene TRBJ2-2; TRBD2 agrees at 9 bases. Trimming cost V 3 bases and J 4 bases; bases outside gene matches: 4. This CDR3 has 15 residues. In germline, CDR1 is SGHRS, CDR2 YFSETQ. CDR3 loop: CASSWMGLATGELFF. DNA of the CDR3: TGCGCCAGCAGCTGGATGGGACTAGCCACCGGGGAGCTGTTTTTT.